This T cell receptor (beta chain) was sequenced during a study of blood T cell repertoires in COVID-19. Study as a whole: Researchers got acute and convalescent COVID-19 samples from the United States, Italy and Spain.

Measured with immunoSEQ multiplex PCR; TCRdb has only the in-frame clones, and not every one. The data show roughly 300,000 clones, almost 85% seen once. Trimming took 7 bases from V and 5 from J, leaving 14 bases between them. CDR3 size: 12 residues. Germline values: CDR1 SQVTM, CDR2 ANQGSEA. The specimen was peripheral blood. The genes are TRBV29-1 and TRBJ2-5; D possibly corresponds to TRBD2 (7 bases). The TCR sequence derives from a human donor in a cohort sampled during active COVID-19. The CDR3 here is CSARTAGETQYF. Written as DNA, the CDR3 is TGCAGCGCCCGGACAGCGGGGGAGACCCAGTACTTC.